This TCR beta chain was documented in a study of blood T cell repertoires in COVID-19. Study in general: Sources were T cells, B-cell-depleted T cells, or PBMCs; the material itself was cDNA or gDNA.

The table lists this clone with a count of one. Repertoires were generated with immunoSEQ multiplex PCR, while TCRdb's copy carries only in-frame clones and drops some. This table has hundreds of thousands of clones, 85% to 90% appearing once. Participants came from around 25 US areas, aged about 18 to 100 years. The study counted Cohort 3 donors as recovered given two negative PCRs, clearance, or symptom resolution. Trimming pared 6 bases from V and 9 bases from J, leaving 17 bases between. From germline, CDR1 is ENHRY and CDR2 SYGVKD. CDR3 size: 13 residues. V gene TRBV10-3 combines with J gene TRBJ2-5; D unclear. The receptor comes from a woman in her 30s who had recovered from COVID-19. Material for sequencing was PBMCs or T cells enriched from blood (not recorded which). CDR3 sequence (DNA): TGTGCCATCAGCCCCGACGGTCAGGCCCCCCAGTACTTC. It translates to CAISPDGQAPQYF.